The following is a T cell receptor beta chain sequence with its context. At one end, the junction sequence differs from germline, possibly due to a read error. From germline, CDR1 is SNHLY and CDR2 FYNNEI. The CDR3 totals 12 residues. This sample was included in a study of cytomegalovirus exposure and HLA in healthy donors. It was with 60 Vbeta and 13 Jbeta primers that the PCR ran. Measured with immunoSEQ multiplex PCR; TCRdb has only the in-frame clones, and not every one. The data hold under 50,000 clones, with 65% to 80% observed a single time. The sample was PBMCs. This chain joins TRBV2 and TRBJ1-2; possible D gene TRBD1, 5 bases. The sequence came from a man aged 25-45 years in good health and CMV-seronegative. The CDR3 region has the DNA TGTGCCAGCAGTTCAGGGCCCTATGGCCACACCTTC. Translated: CASSSGPYGHTF.